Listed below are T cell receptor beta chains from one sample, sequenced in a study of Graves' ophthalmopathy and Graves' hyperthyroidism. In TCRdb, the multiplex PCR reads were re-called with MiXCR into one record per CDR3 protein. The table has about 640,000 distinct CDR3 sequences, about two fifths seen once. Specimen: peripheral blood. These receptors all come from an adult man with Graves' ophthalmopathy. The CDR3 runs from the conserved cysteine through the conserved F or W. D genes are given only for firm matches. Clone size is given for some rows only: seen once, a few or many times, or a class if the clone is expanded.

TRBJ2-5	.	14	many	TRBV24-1	CATTFMRDQETQYF	TGTGCCACCACGTTTATGCGGGACCAAGAGACCCAGTACTTC
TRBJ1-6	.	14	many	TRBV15	CATSRGGGNSPLHF	TGTGCCACCAGCAGGGGAGGGGGTAATTCACCCCTCCACTTT
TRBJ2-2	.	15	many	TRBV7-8	CASSLPAWTGRELFF	TGTGCCAGCAGCTTACCCGCATGGACGGGTCGGGAGCTGTTTTTT
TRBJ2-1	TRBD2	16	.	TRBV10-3	CAISGLSGGGYNEQFF	TGTGCCATCAGTGGTCTTAGTGGCGGGGGATACAATGAGCAGTTCTTC
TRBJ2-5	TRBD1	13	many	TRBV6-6	CASMGTGQETQYF	TGTGCCAGCATGGGGACAGGGCAAGAGACCCAGTACTTC
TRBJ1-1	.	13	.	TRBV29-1	CSLDGGRGTEAFF	TGCAGCTTGGACGGGGGACGGGGCACTGAAGCTTTCTTT
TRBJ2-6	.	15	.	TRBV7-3	CASSLSGSGGNVVTF	TGTGCCAGCAGCTTAAGTGGCTCTGGGGGCAACGTCGTGACTTTC
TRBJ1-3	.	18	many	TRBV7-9	CASSPPGRDSLSGNTIYF	TGTGCCAGCAGCCCACCCGGAAGAGACTCTCTCTCTGGAAACACCATATATTTT
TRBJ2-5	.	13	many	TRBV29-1	CSVDTGQSETQYF	TGCAGCGTTGATACCGGACAATCAGAGACCCAGTACTTC
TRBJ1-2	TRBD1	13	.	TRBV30	CAWNAGTGVGYTF	TGTGCCTGGAACGCTGGGACAGGGGTCGGCTACACCTTC
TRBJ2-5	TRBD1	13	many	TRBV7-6	CASSRDRVETQYF	TGTGCCAGCAGCCGGGACAGGGTGGAGACCCAGTACTTC
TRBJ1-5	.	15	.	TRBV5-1	CASSLMAGINQPQHF	TGCGCCAGCAGCTTAATGGCGGGGATAAATCAGCCCCAGCATTTT
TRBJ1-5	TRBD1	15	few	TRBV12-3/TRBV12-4	CASSFLQGEDQPQHF	TGTGCCAGCAGTTTTCTACAGGGGGAAGATCAGCCCCAGCATTTT
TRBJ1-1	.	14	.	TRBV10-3	CAISESGRVTEAFF	TGTGCCATCAGTGAGTCCGGGCGGGTGACTGAAGCTTTCTTT
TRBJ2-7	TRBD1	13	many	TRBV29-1	CSVMGQDDYEQYF	TGCAGCGTCATGGGACAGGACGATTACGAGCAGTACTTC
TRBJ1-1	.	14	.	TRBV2	CASSSRQGGAEAFF	TGTGCCAGCAGTTCCAGGCAGGGCGGAGCTGAAGCTTTCTTT
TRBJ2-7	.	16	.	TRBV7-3	CASSLDVVGRSLEQYF	TGTGCCAGCAGCTTAGACGTTGTCGGTAGATCCTTGGAGCAGTACTTC
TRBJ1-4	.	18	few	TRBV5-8	CASSQPREGSQKGEKLFF	TGTGCCAGCAGCCAACCCCGCGAGGGGTCACAAAAGGGCGAAAAACTGTTTTTT
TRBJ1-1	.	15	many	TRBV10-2	CASSDPTEDHTEAFF	TGCGCCAGCAGTGATCCGACCGAAGACCACACTGAAGCTTTCTTT
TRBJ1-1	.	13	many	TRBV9	CASSRGRTTEAFF	TGTGCCAGCAGCCGAGGGAGAACAACTGAAGCTTTCTTT
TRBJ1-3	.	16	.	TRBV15	CATSRDIQGSGNTIYF	TGTGCCACCAGCAGAGATATCCAGGGCTCTGGAAACACCATATATTTT
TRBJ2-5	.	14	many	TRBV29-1	CSVLQERSQKTQYF	TGCAGCGTGCTACAGGAACGGTCCCAAAAGACCCAGTACTTC
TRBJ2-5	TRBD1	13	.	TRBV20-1	CSAQPGTAETQYF	TGCAGCGCTCAGCCCGGGACAGCAGAGACCCAGTACTTC
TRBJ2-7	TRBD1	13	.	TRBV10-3	CASHRQGSYEQYF	TGTGCCAGCCACCGACAGGGGTCCTACGAGCAGTACTTC
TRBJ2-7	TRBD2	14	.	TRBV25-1	CASKRGGISYEQYF	TGTGCCAGCAAGCGGGGAGGGATCTCCTACGAGCAGTACTTC
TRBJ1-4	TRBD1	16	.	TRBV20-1	CSAREGTGWGNEKLFF	TGCAGTGCTAGAGAAGGGACAGGGTGGGGCAATGAAAAACTGTTTTTT
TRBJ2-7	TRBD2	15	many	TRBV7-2	CASSVRTSGSYEQYF	TGTGCCAGCAGCGTTCGGACTAGCGGCTCCTACGAGCAGTACTTC
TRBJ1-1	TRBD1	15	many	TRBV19	CASRKDRVPNTEAFF	TGTGCCAGTAGGAAAGACAGGGTGCCGAACACTGAAGCTTTCTTT
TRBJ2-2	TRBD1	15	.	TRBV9	CASSDRDRNTGELSW	TGTGCCAGCAGCGACCGGGACAGGAACACCGGGGAGCTGTCTTGG
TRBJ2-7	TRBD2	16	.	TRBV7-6	CASSLALAGAADEQYF	TGTGCCAGCAGCTTAGCACTAGCGGGAGCAGCTGACGAGCAGTACTTC
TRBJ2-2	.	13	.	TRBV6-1	CASIYGFTGELFF	TGTGCCAGCATCTACGGCTTCACCGGGGAGCTGTTTTTT
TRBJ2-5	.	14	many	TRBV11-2	CASSLVRGVETQYF	TGTGCCAGCAGCTTAGTACGCGGGGTAGAGACCCAGTACTTC
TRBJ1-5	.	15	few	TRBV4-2	CASSQGGRDNQPQHF	TGTGCCAGCAGCCAAGGGGGTAGGGACAATCAGCCCCAGCATTTT
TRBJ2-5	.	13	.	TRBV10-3	CAISEVGLQTQYF	TGTGCCATCAGTGAGGTGGGTTTGCAGACCCAGTACTTC
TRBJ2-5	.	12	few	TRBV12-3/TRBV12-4	CASSLSEGAQYF	TGTGCCAGCAGTTTGTCGGAGGGGGCCCAGTACTTC
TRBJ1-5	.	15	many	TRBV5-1	CASSLDGGWAQPQHF	TGCGCCAGCAGCTTGGATGGGGGTTGGGCTCAGCCCCAGCATTTT
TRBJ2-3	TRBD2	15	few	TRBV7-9	CASSRLAGRADTQYF	TGTGCCAGCAGCAGACTAGCGGGGAGGGCAGATACGCAGTATTTT
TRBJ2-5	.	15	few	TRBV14	CASSQGGITQETQYF	TGTGCCAGCAGCCAAGGAGGGATAACACAAGAGACCCAGTACTTC
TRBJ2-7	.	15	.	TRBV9	CASSSSPDLLNEQYF	TGTGCCAGCAGCTCCTCTCCGGATCTCCTGAACGAGCAGTACTTC
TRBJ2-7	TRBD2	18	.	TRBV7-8	CASSLKASGRAGSYEQYF	TGTGCCAGCAGCTTAAAGGCTAGCGGGAGGGCCGGATCCTACGAGCAGTACTTC
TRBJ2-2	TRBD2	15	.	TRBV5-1	CASSSGGLNTGELFF	TGCGCCAGCAGTAGCGGGGGCCTGAACACCGGGGAGCTGTTTTTT
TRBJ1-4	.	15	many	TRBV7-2	CASSQWTDPNEKLFF	TGTGCCAGCAGCCAGTGGACGGATCCTAATGAAAAACTGTTTTTT
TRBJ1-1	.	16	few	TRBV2	CASSLTGTPTNTEAFF	TGTGCCAGCAGCCTCACCGGGACACCTACGAACACTGAAGCTTTCTTT
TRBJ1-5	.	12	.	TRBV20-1	CSALGLGVPQHF	TGCAGTGCTCTTGGACTAGGGGTGCCCCAGCATTTT
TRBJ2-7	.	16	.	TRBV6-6	CASSTDESIKLYEQYF	TGTGCCAGCAGTACTGACGAGTCCATCAAGCTTTACGAGCAGTACTTC